The TCR beta chain described here comes from a study of PD-1 blockade in classical Hodgkin lymphoma. For the study at large: Each patient was given nivolumab 3 mg/kg through a vein every 2 weeks. Study-wide results and limits: Complete responders had baseline diversity similar to newly diagnosed patients.

Assay used: immunoSEQ multiplex PCR; TCRdb lists only in-frame clones, some missing. The sample yields 50,000 to 65,000 clones, about 90% seen once. The CDR3 is 14 amino acids. The germline V gene encodes CDR1 SQVTM and CDR2 ANQGSEA. V lost 1 base, J lost 0 bases, and 2 bases stayed unmatched. As for time point: cycle 4 day 1 (C4D1), after less than seven weeks of nivolumab. Relapse was seen in all patients after autologous stem cell transplantation, and brentuximab vedotin exposure was variable. This clone was recorded only once. The antigen is undetermined. The gene calls are TRBV29-1 and TRBJ1-1; 7 bases agree with TRBD1. This clonotype was obtained from a human donor with classical Hodgkin lymphoma. This specimen was peripheral blood mononuclear cells (PBMCs), taken before the fourth cycle of nivolumab. The CDR3 coding sequence is TGCAGCGTTGAAGGGACAGGTATGAACACTGAAGCTTTCTTT. Its translation: CSVEGTGMNTEAFF.